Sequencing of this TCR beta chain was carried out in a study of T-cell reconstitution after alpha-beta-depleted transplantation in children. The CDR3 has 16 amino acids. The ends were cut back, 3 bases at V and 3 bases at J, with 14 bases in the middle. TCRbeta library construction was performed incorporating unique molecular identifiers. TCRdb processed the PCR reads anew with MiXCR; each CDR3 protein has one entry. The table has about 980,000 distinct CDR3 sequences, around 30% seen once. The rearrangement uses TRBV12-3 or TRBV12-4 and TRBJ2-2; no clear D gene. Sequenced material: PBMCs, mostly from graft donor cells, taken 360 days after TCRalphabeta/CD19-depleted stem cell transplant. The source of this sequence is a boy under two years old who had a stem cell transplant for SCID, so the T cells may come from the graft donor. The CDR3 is CASSLGLSSYTGELFF. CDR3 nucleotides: TGTGCCAGCAGTTTGGGTCTGAGTAGTTACACCGGGGAGCTGTTTTTT.